The rows below give T cell receptor beta chains drawn from one sample of a study of cytomegalovirus exposure and HLA in healthy donors. Measured with immunoSEQ multiplex PCR; TCRdb has only the in-frame clones, and not every one. The table has more than 140,000 clones, roughly four fifths seen once. The sequenced material came from PBMCs. These receptors came from a man aged 30 to 39 in good health and CMV-seropositive. Each CDR3 is given with its conserved first and last residue. A D gene is named only where the DNA matches it firmly.

TRBV9,15,TRBD1,TRBJ1-1,CASSTRQGFNTEAFF
TRBV6-1,15,TRBD2,TRBJ2-3,CASSELAGGPDTQYF
TRBV7-8,14,.,TRBJ2-1,CASSLDGIAGPGFF
TRBV12-5,13,.,TRBJ1-5,CASGNPTGQPQHF
TRBV2,17,TRBD1,TRBJ1-2,CASQVSDRTQDLYGYTF
TRBV6-1,15,TRBD1,TRBJ2-3,CASRGARGLTDTQYF
TRBV4-2,13,.,TRBJ1-2,CASSQDRVKGNTF
TRBV19,17,.,TRBJ1-5,CASSHRGSGGGNQPQHF
TRBV10-3,15,TRBD2,TRBJ2-1,CAITSGLAGASEQFF
TRBV30,12,.,TRBJ1-2,CAWFGGAEGYTF
TRBV28,11,.,TRBJ2-7,CASSVSYEQYF
TRBV19,14,.,TRBJ1-5,CASSLGGVRQPQHF
TRBV5-1,14,TRBD2,TRBJ2-1,CASSLAGTSFEQFF